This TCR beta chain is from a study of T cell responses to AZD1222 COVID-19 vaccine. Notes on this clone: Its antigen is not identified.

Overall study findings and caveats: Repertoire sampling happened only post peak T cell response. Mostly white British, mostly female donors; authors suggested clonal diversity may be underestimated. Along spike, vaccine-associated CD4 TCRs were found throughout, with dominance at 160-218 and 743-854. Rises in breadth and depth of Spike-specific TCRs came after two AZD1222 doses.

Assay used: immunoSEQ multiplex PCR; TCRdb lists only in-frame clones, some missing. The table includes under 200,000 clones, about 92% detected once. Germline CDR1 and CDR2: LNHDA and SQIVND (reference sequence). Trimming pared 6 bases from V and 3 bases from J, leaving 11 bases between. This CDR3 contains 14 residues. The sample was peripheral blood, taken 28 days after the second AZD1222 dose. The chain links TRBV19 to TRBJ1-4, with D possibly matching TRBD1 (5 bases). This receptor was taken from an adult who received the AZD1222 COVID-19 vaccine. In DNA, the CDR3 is TGTGCCAGTAGCGAGGGGTATCCTAATGAAAAACTGTTTTTT. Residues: CASSEGYPNEKLFF.